This T cell receptor (beta chain) was retrieved from a study of CD8+ T cells in alopecia areata. Study-wide background: Each day, treated patients took oral tofacitinib twice, at 5 to 10 mg per dose. Once tofacitinib had been taken for 6 to 18 months, 6 months off drug followed.

General observations from the study: On tofacitinib, scalp clonality and expanded CD8+ clones among top 100 fell significantly. Under tofacitinib, numerous expanded lesional clonotypes remained detectable in scalp and blood.

cDNA serving as the sequencing template came from extracted, reverse transcribed RNA. The repertoire was sequenced with immunoSEQ multiplex PCR; TCRdb's copy has only in-frame clones and lacks some. Among 160,000 or so clones listed, about three fifths were seen once. Specified treatment: oral pan-JAK inhibitor, 5-10 mg twice daily. Points on this clone: Its cognate antigen is unknown.

The sequence was obtained from a human donor with alopecia areata. The material sequenced was CD4+ T cells sorted from blood, taken at week 4, from a patient treated with tofacitinib.

CDR3 sequence reads: CASSPGYEQYF. CDR3 sequence (DNA): TGTGCCAGCAGCCCAGGCTACGAGCAGTACTTC. The rearrangement links TRBV14 to TRBJ2-7; no clear D. Germline assignment: CDR1 SGHDN and CDR2 FVKESK. Between the trimmed V and J ends, which lost 4 bases and 3 bases, there was a span of 4 bases. The CDR3 consists of 11 residues.